Presented here are 21 T cell receptor beta chains from one specimen sequenced in a study of T cells expressing NK-cell markers. With the 5' RACE reads reprocessed, TCRdb shows one record per CDR3 protein and no DNA. The table lists 200,000 to 300,000 distinct CDR3 sequences, with approximately 0.42% in the top ten. Sequenced sample: blood T cells: a sorted CD56 or NKG2C T cell subset, CD4+ or CD8+ T cells, or bulk PBMC T cells (not recorded which). These receptors were obtained from a man aged 18 to 30 in good health.

The chain uses TRBV20-1 and TRBJ1-5; there is no DNA to check the TCRdb D call of TRBD1. Germline values: CDR1 DFQATT, CDR2 SNEGSKA (reference sequence). CDR3 length equals 11 residues. This chain's CDR3 is CSARGDRIQHF.

The rearrangement uses TRBV5-5 and TRBJ1-5; TCRdb returns TRBD1, unconfirmable since there is no DNA. This CDR3 comprises 18 residues. Germline V CDR1 and CDR2: SGHKS, YYEKEE (reference sequence). The CDR3 region is CASSLSGTEGLGNQPQHF.

The V gene is TRBV14, the J gene TRBJ2-7; the D call from TCRdb, TRBD1, cannot be confirmed without DNA. The germline gives CDR1 SGHDN, CDR2 FVKESK. This CDR3 comprises 13 residues. The CDR3 spells CASSPIQGYEQYF.

This rearrangement joins TRBV24-1 to TRBJ2-2; with no DNA, the TCRdb D assignment of TRBD1 cannot be verified. From germline, CDR1 is KGHDR and CDR2 SFDVKD. The CDR3 is 13 residues long. The CDR3 reads CATRQGNTGELFF.

This sequence joins TRBV7-2 and TRBJ2-2; TCRdb's assignment of TRBD1 cannot be checked, as there is no DNA. Germline loops: CDR1 SGHTA, CDR2 FQGNSA. The CDR3 has 15 residues. The chain's CDR3 is CASSRRTGGTGELFF.

The V and J genes are TRBV9 and TRBJ2-5; the D gene TCRdb calls, TRBD1, cannot be checked with no DNA. This CDR3 region has 15 residues. In germline, CDR1 is SGDLS, CDR2 YYNGEE. The CDR3 is CASSVLPKGGETQYF.

This sequence joins TRBV6-2 or TRBV6-3 and TRBJ1-5; TCRdb indicates TRBD1, and absent DNA this call remains unverified. There are 14 residues in the CDR3. Germline V gives CDR1 MNHEY, CDR2 SVGEGT. CDR3 sequence reads: CASQTIPPNQPQHF.

The V and J genes are TRBV29-1 and TRBJ1-2; the D call from TCRdb, TRBD1, cannot be confirmed without DNA. CDR1 SQVTM and CDR2 ANQGSEA come from the germline V gene. The CDR3 has 11 amino acids. This chain's CDR3 is CSAGQGPGYTF.

This chain links TRBV6-1 with TRBJ2-3; checking the TCRdb D call of TRBD2 is not possible without DNA. Germline-derived CDR1 and CDR2 are MNHNS and SASEGT. This CDR3 contains 14 residues. The CDR3 reads CASRPLVMTDTQYF.

V usage is TRBV5-1 and J usage is TRBJ1-4; TCRdb's D call, TRBD1, is unchecked because there is no DNA. Germline V CDR1 and CDR2: SGHRS, YFSETQ. CDR3 length: 15 residues. CDR3 residues: CASSLGGTVDEKLFF.

The chain links TRBV11-2 to TRBJ2-2. This CDR3 has 12 amino acids. The germline gives CDR1 SGHAT, CDR2 FQNNGV. The CDR3 sequence: CASSFRSGELFF.

The rearrangement links TRBV27 to TRBJ2-7; TCRdb selects TRBD2, and the lack of DNA leaves this call unchecked. CDR3 size: 17 residues. CDR1 and CDR2 from the germline V gene are MNHEY and SMNVEV (reference sequence). The CDR3 sequence: CASSLEGGGSFSYEQYF.

The chain combines TRBV12-3 or TRBV12-4 with TRBJ2-2; TCRdb returns TRBD2, unconfirmable since there is no DNA. The CDR3 is 17 residues long. The chain's CDR3 is CASSFRLAGVDTGELFF.

The V gene is TRBV5-1, the J gene TRBJ1-2; TCRdb gives TRBD1 as the D gene, but with no DNA this cannot be confirmed. This CDR3 has 14 amino acids. Germline V gene lookup returns CDR1 SGHRS and CDR2 YFSETQ. CDR3 loop: CASSSLQENYGYTF.

The genes are TRBV6-4 and TRBJ2-7; TCRdb reports TRBD2, a call that lacks DNA to check it against. CDR1 is MRHNA, CDR2 SNTAGT, per germline. The CDR3 is 19 residues long. CDR3 loop: CASSHSRASGRPPGAEQYF.

This rearrangement joins TRBV25-1 to TRBJ2-5; the TCRdb call, TRBD2, lacks DNA for checking. This CDR3 has 15 residues. CDR1 and CDR2 (germline): MGHDK, SYGVNS. This CDR3 reads CASSVSSGIGETQYF.

The chain is built from TRBV7-2 and TRBJ1-2; checking the TCRdb D call of TRBD1 is not possible without DNA. CDR3 length: 15 residues. The V gene's germline CDR1 is SGHTA and CDR2 FQGNSA. CDR3: CASSPWTGGNYGYTF.

The rearrangement uses TRBV2 and TRBJ2-5; no DNA is available, so the TRBD1 call from TCRdb remains unchecked. Germline-derived CDR1 and CDR2 are SNHLY and FYNNEI. The length of the CDR3 is 15 residues. The CDR3: CASTKLGGPQETQYF.

The chain has TRBV7-7 and TRBJ2-7; without DNA, the TCRdb call of TRBD1 cannot be checked. The germline V gene has CDR1 SSHAT and CDR2 FNYEAQ (reference sequence). The length of the CDR3 is 15 residues. This chain's CDR3 is CASSPYTGQGDEQYF.

This chain's CDR3 is CAISEPIGDGANVLTF. V usage is TRBV10-3 and J usage is TRBJ2-6; the D call of TRBD2 rests on TCRdb alone, since no DNA is present to check it. Germline V gene data show CDR1 as ENHRY and CDR2 as SYGVKD. The CDR3 spans 16 residues.

The chain combines TRBV20-1 with TRBJ2-1; TCRdb's D gene call, TRBD2, goes unchecked for lack of DNA. Germline values: CDR1 DFQATT, CDR2 SNEGSKA (reference sequence). The CDR3 contains 15 residues. CDR3 protein: CSAREGAGYYNEQFF.